This entry lists 28 T cell receptor beta chains sequenced from one sample in a study of cytomegalovirus exposure and HLA in healthy donors. Primers included in the PCR were 60 Vbeta and 13 Jbeta primers. Sequencing was performed with immunoSEQ multiplex PCR; in TCRdb, only in-frame clones are kept and a portion is missing. The table records 180,000 or so clones, 80% to 90% of them present only once. The sequenced sample was PBMCs. These receptors came from a man aged 18 to 35 in good health and CMV-seropositive.

The chain carries TRBV5-1 and TRBJ2-1; TRBD2 aligns across 8 bases. Trimming removed 4 bases from V and 7 bases from J; junction bases left unmatched: 25. Germline V gives CDR1 SGHRS, CDR2 YFSETQ. The CDR3 is made up of 20 amino acids. For the CDR3, the DNA is TGCGCCAGCAGCCCACGCTCGGGGTTGAGCGGGGGAAACCTACGGAATGAGCAGTTCTTC. It yields the protein CASSPRSGLSGGNLRNEQFF.

Turning to this clone: The sample carries other DNA sequences with the same CDR3. The chain uses TRBV6-5 and TRBJ1-1, with D perhaps matching TRBD1 (6 bases). CDR3 length: 14 residues. Per the germline V gene, CDR1 is MNHEY and CDR2 is SVGAGI. V lost 0 bases to trimming and J lost 5 bases, with 10 bases between them. CDR3 DNA: TGTGCCAGCAGTTACTCAGGGGGAGGGACTGAAGCTTTCTTT. This codes for CASSYSGGGTEAFF.

V usage is TRBV10-3 and J usage is TRBJ2-1; possible D gene TRBD2, 7 bases. Trimming took 3 bases from V and 7 from J, leaving 13 bases between them. In germline, CDR1 is ENHRY, CDR2 SYGVKD. The CDR3 sequence is 14 residues long. The CDR3 loop reads CAISDRGARNEQFF. The CDR3 DNA is TGTGCCATCAGTGATCGGGGGGCCAGGAATGAGCAGTTCTTC.

This rearrangement joins TRBV30 to TRBJ1-2, with a weak D call TRBD1 (6 bases). The CDR3 covers 13 residues. V lost 4 bases and J lost 8, with 17 bases in between. In germline, CDR1 is GTSNPN, CDR2 SVGIG (reference sequence). CDR3 DNA: TGTGCCTGGATCCCCCGTACAGGGTTGGGCTACACCTTC. The encoded protein is CAWIPRTGLGYTF.

This CDR3 reads CASSLGQGGLVGYGYTF. The CDR3 nucleotides are TGCGCCAGCAGCCTAGGACAGGGGGGACTGGTTGGCTATGGCTACACCTTC. The rearrangement uses TRBV4-3 and TRBJ1-2; 10 bases match TRBD1. The length of the CDR3 is 17 residues. V lost 4 bases and J lost 4; bases outside the gene matches: 12. Germline-derived CDR1 and CDR2 are LGHNA and YSLEER.

The chain recombines TRBV27 with TRBJ1-4, with 7 bases identical to TRBD1. CDR1 is MNHEY, CDR2 SMNVEV, per germline (reference sequence). V was pared by 4 bases and J by 12 bases, with 14 bases of the junction left unmatched. The CDR3 extends over 15 amino acids. The CDR3, as DNA: TGTGCCAGCAGTTCCTCTCAGGACAGGCTCGCGGAACTGTTTTTT. Its translation is CASSSSQDRLAELFF.

The V gene is TRBV7-2, the J gene TRBJ1-5, with 10 bases fitting TRBD1. Germline loops: CDR1 SGHTA, CDR2 FQGNSA. The CDR3 totals 16 residues. The V gene end was trimmed by 2 bases and the J gene end by 3 bases; junction bases not matched to a gene: 4. The CDR3 here is CASSLSGTGVNQPQHF. The CDR3, as DNA: TGTGCCAGCAGCTTATCCGGGACAGGGGTCAATCAGCCCCAGCATTTT.

This chain links TRBV4-1 with TRBJ1-2, with D possibly TRBD1 on 5 matching bases. V was clipped by 1 base and J by 5 bases, with 11 bases between them. CDR3 size: 14 residues. Germline values: CDR1 MGHRA, CDR2 YSYEKL. CDR3 nucleotides: TGCGCCAGCAGCCAAGTCCAATCAGGGTATGGCTACACCTTC. This codes for CASSQVQSGYGYTF.

The chain employs TRBV5-1 and TRBJ2-5; D perhaps matches TRBD2 (5 bases). Trimming took off 1 base at V and 11 bases at J, with 12 bases between the two ends. The CDR3 extends over 12 amino acids. CDR1 is SGHRS, CDR2 YFSETQ, per germline. CDR3 nucleotides: TGCGCCAGCAGCTTGAAGGGTTGGGAGCAGTACTTC. Amino acid sequence: CASSLKGWEQYF.

The genes are TRBV2 and TRBJ2-1, with 13 positions matching TRBD2. Germline assignment: CDR1 SNHLY and CDR2 FYNNEI. Losses at the gene ends were 1 base for V and 3 bases for J; bases not matched to a gene: 0. The CDR3 totals 16 residues. The CDR3 nucleotides are TGTGCCAGCAGTGAAGGACTAGCGGGGGGCTACAATGAGCAGTTCTTC. This sequence encodes CASSEGLAGGYNEQFF. The full variable domain, in which reference TRBV2 and TRBJ2-1 provide the parts outside the CDR3, is EPEVTQTPSHQVTQMGQEVILRCVPISNHLYFYWYRQILGQKVEFLVSFYNNEISEKSEIFDDQFSVERPDGSNFTLKIRSTKLEDSAMYFCASSEGLAGGYNEQFFGPGTRLTVL.

The gene calls are TRBV7-2 and TRBJ1-6; D might be TRBD1 (6 bases). Germline CDR1 reads SGHTA; CDR2 reads FQGNSA. V was cut by 5 bases and J by 0 bases, with 14 bases left in between. This CDR3 has 17 residues. CDR3 amino acids: CASSLTQGTSYNSPLHF. The CDR3 DNA follows: TGTGCCAGCAGCCTTACACAGGGAACCTCCTATAATTCACCCCTCCACTTT. The full variable domain, rest sourced from reference TRBV7-2 and TRBJ1-6, is GAGVSQSPSNKVTEKGKDVELRCDPISGHTALYWYRQSLGQGLEFLIYFQGNSAPDKSGLPSDRFSAERTGGSVSTLTIQRTQQEDSAVYLCASSLTQGTSYNSPLHFGNGTRLTVT.

J is TRBJ2-2 and V is TRBV5-1, with D maybe TRBD2 (5 bases). Germline CDR1 SGHRS, CDR2 YFSETQ. This CDR3 is 16 amino acids long. The germline V and J ends were trimmed by 4 bases and 0 bases, with 13 bases remaining between them. The CDR3 region has the DNA TGCGCCAGCAGCGCCCCGGGGAGATCGAACACCGGGGAGCTGTTTTTT. Its protein product is CASSAPGRSNTGELFF.

This clone was found a few times. The gene calls are TRBV5-4 and TRBJ1-1, with 7 bases that match TRBD1. The CDR3 is 14 amino acids. Trimming removed 4 bases from V and 5 bases from J; junction bases left unmatched: 8. Germline loops: CDR1 SGHNT, CDR2 YYREEE (reference sequence). This CDR3 reads CASSPDDRETEAFF. The CDR3 nucleotides read TGTGCCAGCAGCCCAGACGACAGGGAGACTGAAGCTTTCTTT.

This clone occurred once. The chain links TRBV2 to TRBJ1-2; no reliable D call. CDR3 size: 13 residues. The ends were cut back, 10 bases at V and 8 bases at J, with 20 bases in the middle. Germline CDR1 and CDR2: SNHLY and FYNNEI. DNA for the CDR3: TGTGCCACGACCTTTGAGGGCCGGGGAGGCTACACCTTC. Protein: CATTFEGRGGYTF.

This clone was seen only once. The chain recombines TRBV28 with TRBJ2-4; no firm D call. The CDR3 contains 13 residues. Germline V gene sequence: CDR1 MDHEN, CDR2 SYDVKM. The germline V and J ends were trimmed by 3 bases and 3 bases, with 6 bases remaining between them. This CDR3 reads CASSFPFKNIQYF. CDR3 DNA sequence: TGTGCCAGCAGTTTTCCCTTCAAAAACATTCAGTACTTC.

This clone was observed once. The genes are TRBV10-1 and TRBJ2-7; 10 bases are shared with TRBD1. The CDR3 loop spans 17 amino acids. V dropped 5 bases and J dropped 3; count of bases not matched to a gene: 13. Germline V gives CDR1 WNHNN, CDR2 SYGVQD (reference sequence). The CDR3 nucleotides are TGCGCCAGCAGTCCCGGGACAGGGGCGTCGGGCTACTACGAGCAGTACTTC. The encoded protein is CASSPGTGASGYYEQYF.

This chain links TRBV2 with TRBJ2-7; 7 positions match TRBD1. The junction had 6 bases not matched to a gene; V was cut back by 8 bases and J by 2 bases. Germline CDR1 is SNHLY and CDR2 is FYNNEI. The CDR3 is 13 residues long. CDR3 region: CASDTGVPYEQYF. Written as DNA, the CDR3 is TGTGCCAGCGACACAGGGGTACCCTACGAGCAGTACTTC.

This CDR3 is CASTLSYEQYF. CDR3 nucleotides: TGTGCCAGCACTCTCTCCTACGAGCAGTACTTC. The chain uses TRBV2 and TRBJ2-5, with no clear D. The assigned J gene may be wrong: the sequence end matches TRBJ2-7 better. The germline gives CDR1 SNHLY, CDR2 FYNNEI. CDR3 length equals 11 residues.

This clone was counted a single time. This chain links TRBV9 with TRBJ2-2; 8 positions agree with TRBD2. CDR1 SGDLS and CDR2 YYNGEE come from the germline V gene. V trimming: 4 bases; J trimming: 4 bases; junction bases outside the gene matches: 6. The CDR3 is 15 residues long. The CDR3 DNA follows: TGTGCCAGCAGCCCAGACGGGGGGGTCACCGGGGAGCTGTTTTTT. Protein sequence: CASSPDGGVTGELFF.

The chain's CDR3 is CASSPSSGVGEKLFF. CDR3 DNA sequence: TGTGCCAGCAGCCCCTCCTCAGGGGTTGGGGAAAAACTGTTTTTT. This chain joins TRBV6-5 and TRBJ1-4; perhaps TRBD1 as D (6 bases). This CDR3 is 15 amino acids long. Germline CDR1 is MNHEY and CDR2 is SVGAGI. V dropped 6 bases and J dropped 8 bases, with 19 bases sitting between them.

The chain is built from TRBV10-3 and TRBJ2-7, with TRBD1 identical over 7 bases. The CDR3 length is 15 residues. The V and J ends lost 3 bases and 0 bases, in that order; junction bases with no gene match: 5. Germline V gene data show CDR1 as ENHRY and CDR2 as SYGVKD. CDR3 residues: CAISERQGNSYEQYF. CDR3 in DNA: TGTGCCATCAGTGAACGACAGGGAAACTCCTACGAGCAGTACTTC.

V is TRBV7-9 and J is TRBJ1-1; D gene ambiguous. V was trimmed by 3 bases and J by 10 bases, leaving 6 bases between them. The CDR3 has 10 residues. The germline V gene has CDR1 SEHNR and CDR2 FQNEAQ (reference sequence). CDR3 sequence: CASSFPGAFF. CDR3 sequence (DNA): TGTGCCAGCAGCTTTCCGGGAGCTTTCTTT.

V usage is TRBV18 and J usage is TRBJ1-2; 8 bases map to TRBD1. V dropped 4 bases and J dropped 4; count of bases not matched to a gene: 2. This CDR3 spans 13 amino acids. Germline CDR1 reads KGHSH; CDR2 reads LQKENI. The CDR3: CASSLGTGYGYTF. The CDR3 DNA reads as TGTGCCAGCTCACTCGGGACAGGCTATGGCTACACCTTC.

This rearrangement joins TRBV29-1 to TRBJ2-5, with 7 positions matching TRBD1. V was pared by 4 bases and J by 11 bases, with 10 bases of the junction left unmatched. This CDR3 comprises 12 residues. Per germline, CDR1 SQVTM and CDR2 ANQGSEA. CDR3: CSVGGTEVEQYF. CDR3 bases: TGCAGCGTTGGGGGGACAGAAGTAGAGCAGTACTTC. The variable domain in full, completed from reference TRBV29-1 and TRBJ2-5, reads SAVISQKPSRDICQRGTSLTIQCQVDSQVTMMFWYRQQPGQSLTLIATANQGSEATYESGFVIDKFPISRPNLTFSTLTVSNMSPEDSSIYLCSVGGTEVEQYFGPGTRLLVL.

In this sample, this clone turned up a few times. This chain connects TRBV19 to TRBJ2-1, with TRBD2 matching over 7 bases. Germline CDR1 reads LNHDA; CDR2 reads SQIVND (reference sequence). This CDR3 has 20 amino acids. The trim removed 7 bases at V and 0 bases at J, leaving 21 bases unmatched. CDR3 DNA: TGTGCCAGTACCTCATTGGAGGGCGGGGGACCCAACACCTCCTACAATGAGCAGTTCTTC. Its translation is CASTSLEGGGPNTSYNEQFF.

V and J are TRBV7-2 and TRBJ2-1; maybe TRBD1 (5 bases). Per germline, CDR1 SGHTA and CDR2 FQGNSA. This CDR3 spans 16 amino acids. V was cut by 1 base and J by 0 bases, with 10 bases left in between. The CDR3 region is CASSLEGNPSYNEQFF. CDR3 DNA: TGTGCCAGCAGCTTAGAGGGGAACCCCTCCTACAATGAGCAGTTCTTC.

The chain uses TRBV15 and TRBJ2-5, with 7 bases identical to TRBD2. The V gene end was trimmed by 5 bases and the J gene end by 4 bases; junction bases not matched to a gene: 10. The CDR3 contains 15 residues. Germline V gene data show CDR1 as LNHNV and CDR2 as YYDKDF (reference sequence). The CDR3 nucleotides are TGTGCCACCAGCCGACCTGGGGGGGGAAGAGAGACCCAGTACTTC. This encodes CATSRPGGGRETQYF. The full variable domain, with the rest looked up from reference TRBV15 and TRBJ2-5, is DAMVIQNPRYQVTQFGKPVTLSCSQTLNHNVMYWYQQKSSQAPKLLFHYYDKDFNNEADTPDNFQSRRPNTSFCFLDIRSPGLGDTAMYLCATSRPGGGRETQYFGPGTRLLVL.

As regards this clone: At one of its ends the junction is not consistent with the germline gene, which may arise from a read error. V gene TRBV28 combines with J gene TRBJ1-5; tentatively, D is TRBD1 (5 bases). The CDR3 is 12 residues long. Looked up from germline, CDR1 is MDHEN and CDR2 is SYDVKM. The CDR3, as DNA: TGCGCAACGGGGGGGAGCAATCAGCCCCAGCATTTT. It translates to CATGGSNQPQHF.